The 7 T cell receptor beta chains reported below all come from one sample, sequenced in a study of shared clonotypes between healthy human individuals. Terminally differentiated effector memory CD45RA+ cells were left out of the naive CD8 fraction, which was CD45RO-negative and positively selected for CCR7. TCRdb keeps only in-frame clones here, not all; method: immunoSEQ multiplex PCR. The sample yields about 2 million clones, about 95% seen once. The sequenced sample consisted of naive CD8+ T cells sorted from blood. The receptors come from a man aged 18 to 30 in good health.

The rearrangement joins TRBV5-6 to TRBJ1-2, with D perhaps TRBD1 (5 bases). The CDR3 is 11 amino acids. The germline gives CDR1 SGHDT, CDR2 YYEEEE. The ends were cut back, 3 bases at V and 8 bases at J, with 8 bases in the middle. The CDR3 sequence: CASSSGAGYTF. In DNA form, the CDR3 reads TGTGCCAGCAGCTCCGGGGCCGGCTACACCTTC.

This chain joins TRBV1 and TRBJ2-3; the table's TRBD2 call for D was not verified on the DNA. TRBV1 is a recognized pseudogene. CDR3 length: 17 residues. The CDR3 nucleotides read TGCACCAGCAGCCCCATTGAACTAGCGGCGAGCACAGATACGCAGTATTTT. This encodes CTSSPIELAASTDTQYF.

The chain has TRBV6-5 and TRBJ1-2, with D unclear. The CDR3 is made up of 16 amino acids. The germline V gene has CDR1 MNHEY and CDR2 SVGAGI. V lost 0 bases and J 1 base, leaving 12 bases between the germline ends. For the CDR3, the DNA is TGTGCCAGCAGTTACTCGATCGGGAATAATAACTATGGCTACACCTTC. It encodes CASSYSIGNNNYGYTF.

This chain uses TRBV5-8 with TRBJ2-7; possible D gene TRBD2, 5 bases. V was cut by 4 bases and J by 3 bases, with 11 bases left in between. Germline assignment: CDR1 SGHTS and CDR2 YDEGEE. The CDR3 loop spans 13 amino acids. This CDR3 reads CASSRPGIYEQYF. The CDR3 nucleotides read TGTGCCAGCAGCCGCCCGGGGATCTACGAGCAGTACTTC.

The rearrangement uses TRBV4-1 and TRBJ2-7; a weak D match, TRBD2 (6 bases). Trimming cost V 1 base and J 3 bases, with 13 bases left between them. CDR1 and CDR2 from the germline V gene are MGHRA and YSYEKL. The CDR3 contains 15 residues. The CDR3: CASSQVWDFNYEQYF. The DNA of the CDR3 is TGCGCCAGCAGCCAAGTCTGGGACTTTAACTACGAGCAGTACTTC.

In regard to this clone: A junction end diverges from the germline sequence, so it may reflect a read error. The chain is built from TRBV5-6 and TRBJ1-2; 8 nucleotides agree with TRBD1. Germline CDR1 is SGHDT and CDR2 is YYEEEE. This CDR3 comprises 12 residues. As DNA, the CDR3 is TGTGCCAGCAGCCCAGGGGGCGGCCCGGGTTCCTTC. Translating gives CASSPGGGPGSF.

J is TRBJ1-1 and V is TRBV6-1, with 11 bases lining up with TRBD1. Germline assignment: CDR1 MNHNS and CDR2 SASEGT. J lost 3 bases, V lost 3 bases, and 3 bases had no gene match. This CDR3 is 15 amino acids long. The CDR3: CASSDRTGGHTEAFF. The CDR3, as DNA: TGTGCCAGCAGTGACAGGACAGGGGGCCACACTGAAGCTTTCTTT.